The 20 T cell receptor beta chains in this list originate from one sample, sequenced in a study of radiation and T cells in renal cell carcinoma. The time point: blood 4 weeks post-SBRT, at nephrectomy. Stated treatment: 15 Gy SBRT to primary tumor, nephrectomy 4 weeks later. Only in-frame clones appear in the TCRdb table, and some are missing; sequencing was by immunoSEQ multiplex PCR. The sample includes 90,000 to 100,000 clones, around 83% seen only once; the top ten take 7.2%. Sample: blood, taken from a patient whose treatment included radiotherapy and nephrectomy. The receptor set was obtained from a man between 60 and 75 years old with renal cell carcinoma.

The chain combines TRBV28 with TRBJ2-3, with a possible D match to TRBD1 (6 bases). The CDR3 contains 16 residues. Per the germline V gene, CDR1 is MDHEN and CDR2 is SYDVKM. V was trimmed by 4 bases and J by 0 bases, leaving 14 bases between them. The CDR3, as DNA: TGTGCCAGCAGTTCCCCCGGGACAACTAGCACAGATACGCAGTATTTT. It encodes CASSSPGTTSTDTQYF.

The chain uses TRBV5-4 and TRBJ2-5, with unresolved D. Germline V lookup: CDR1 SGHNT, CDR2 YYREEE (reference sequence). CDR3 length: 17 amino acids. The V end was cut by 0 bases, the J end by 2 bases, with 17 bases between. The CDR3 loop is CASSLAPTQIFQETQYF. The CDR3 coding sequence is TGTGCCAGCAGCTTGGCCCCTACACAGATCTTTCAAGAGACCCAGTACTTC.

This chain connects TRBV25-1 to TRBJ1-4, with D possibly being TRBD1 (5 bases). This CDR3 has 15 amino acids. Per the germline V gene, CDR1 is MGHDK and CDR2 is SYGVNS. The ends were cut back, 3 bases at V and 7 bases at J, with 15 bases in the middle. The chain's CDR3 is CASSDIGGTREKLFF. As DNA, the CDR3 is TGTGCCAGCAGTGATATAGGTGGGACCCGTGAAAAACTGTTTTTT. The variable domain in full, with the rest retrieved from reference TRBV25-1 and TRBJ1-4, is EADIYQTPRYLVIGTGKKITLECSQTMGHDKMYWYQQDPGMELHLIHYSYGVNSTEKGDLSSESTVSRIRTEHFPLTLESARPSHTSQYLCASSDIGGTREKLFFGSGTQLSVL.

The table lists this clone with a count of one. The chain recombines TRBV27 with TRBJ2-7; TRBD2 matches 8 bases. Germline V gene data show CDR1 as MNHEY and CDR2 as SMNVEV (reference sequence). This CDR3 comprises 13 residues. The V gene end was trimmed by 7 bases and the J gene end by 4 bases; junction bases not matched to a gene: 6. The CDR3 protein is CASKNGGGYEQYF. The DNA of the CDR3 is TGTGCCAGCAAAAACGGGGGGGGATACGAGCAGTACTTC.

The chain combines TRBV29-1 with TRBJ2-2; D might be TRBD2 (5 bases). V was shortened by 7 bases and J by 6 bases, with 15 bases between the two germline ends. Germline assignment: CDR1 SQVTM and CDR2 ANQGSEA. This CDR3 is built from 13 residues. Written as DNA, the CDR3 is TGCAGCGCAAAAGGGCGGGTACCCGGGGAGCTGTTTTTT. Its translation: CSAKGRVPGELFF.

This chain joins TRBV27 and TRBJ2-7; D not certain. CDR3 length: 10 amino acids. The V and J ends lost 8 bases and 3 bases respectively, with 5 bases between them. CDR1 is MNHEY, CDR2 SMNVEV, per germline (reference sequence). CDR3 in amino acids: CASGFYEQYF. CDR3 bases: TGTGCCAGCGGATTCTACGAGCAGTACTTC.

The CDR3 reads CASSPDNTEAFF. CDR3 DNA sequence: TGTGCCAGCTCACCGGATAACACTGAAGCTTTCTTT. This sequence joins TRBV18 and TRBJ1-1; the D is unclear. V lost 3 bases and J lost 2, with 4 bases in between. The CDR3 contains 12 residues. CDR1 and CDR2 (germline): KGHSH, LQKENI.

The chain has TRBV28 and TRBJ2-7; D possibly matches TRBD1 or TRBD2 (5 bases each). The germline V gene encodes CDR1 MDHEN and CDR2 SYDVKM. Trimming took off 4 bases at V and 0 bases at J, with 10 bases between the two ends. The length of the CDR3 is 14 residues. Written as DNA, the CDR3 is TGTGCCAGCAGTTGGGACCGGAGCTCCTACGAGCAGTACTTC. Translation gives CASSWDRSSYEQYF.

The chain carries TRBV7-8 and TRBJ2-2, with 9 bases aligning to TRBD1. The CDR3 covers 15 residues. With 1 base clipped from V and 6 bases from J, the junction kept 3 bases outside the gene matches. CDR1 is SGHVS and CDR2 is FQNEAQ in the germline V gene. CDR3 nucleotide sequence: TGTGCCAGCAGCTTAGACAGGGGGCGCTCCGGGGAGCTGTTTTTT. It specifies CASSLDRGRSGELFF.

The V gene is TRBV27, the J gene TRBJ2-3; 9 positions match TRBD2. J was trimmed by 7 bases and V by 0 bases; bases with no gene match: 14. Germline V lookup: CDR1 MNHEY, CDR2 SMNVEV (reference sequence). This CDR3 region has 18 residues. The CDR3 region has the DNA TGTGCCAGCAGTTTATCGAGGGGGGGTAGCGGGAGCGTATATACGCAGTATTTT. Its protein product is CASSLSRGGSGSVYTQYF.

The rearrangement joins TRBV19 to TRBJ1-5; no reliable D call. CDR3 length: 13 amino acids. Germline values: CDR1 LNHDA, CDR2 SQIVND (reference sequence). Trimming shortened V by 5 bases and J by 3 bases, and 8 bases separated the two germline ends. Written as DNA, the CDR3 is TGTGCCAGTAGTTCAGGATCCAATCAGCCCCAGCATTTT. Translating it yields CASSSGSNQPQHF.

The chain uses TRBV2 and TRBJ2-5; D might be TRBD1 (6 bases). CDR1 is SNHLY and CDR2 is FYNNEI in the germline V gene. V was shortened by 5 bases and J by 11 bases, with 18 bases between the two germline ends. CDR3 length equals 13 residues. In DNA form, the CDR3 reads TGTGCCAGCAGTACCAGGGCTGAGGGGGAGCAGTACTTC. Its protein product is CASSTRAEGEQYF.

This clone is a singleton in its sample. Other DNA sequences within the sample encode an identical CDR3. The chain has TRBV20-1 and TRBJ1-1; D not certain. From germline, CDR1 is DFQATT and CDR2 SNEGSKA (reference sequence). V was shortened by 3 bases and J by 8 bases, with 10 bases between the two germline ends. The CDR3 consists of 11 residues. Here the CDR3 reads CSASGPGEAFF. CDR3 nucleotides: TGCAGTGCTAGTGGGCCGGGAGAAGCTTTCTTT.

The chain uses TRBV5-4 and TRBJ2-5; 7 positions match TRBD1. This CDR3 spans 15 amino acids. Germline V gene sequence: CDR1 SGHNT, CDR2 YYREEE (reference sequence). With V trimmed by 4 bases and J by 5 bases, 11 bases remained unmatched. The CDR3 loop is CASSLTGDLGETQYF. DNA of the CDR3: TGTGCCAGCAGCCTAACAGGGGACCTAGGGGAGACCCAGTACTTC.

The chain is built from TRBV30 and TRBJ2-6, with D uncertain. The germline CDR1 and CDR2 sequences are GTSNPN and SVGIG (reference sequence). V shed 3 bases and J shed 2 bases, with 5 bases lying between them. This CDR3 region has 13 residues. The CDR3 sequence: CAWRVAGANVLTF. For the CDR3, the DNA is TGTGCCTGGAGGGTAGCTGGGGCCAACGTCCTGACTTTC. The entire variable domain, with the rest obtained from reference TRBV30 and TRBJ2-6, is as follows: SQTIHQWPATLVQPVGSPLSLECTVEGTSNPNLYWYRQAAGRGLQLLFYSVGIGQISSEVPQNLSASRPQDRQFILSSKKLLLSDSGFYLCAWRVAGANVLTFGAGSRLTVL.

This chain connects TRBV7-9 to TRBJ1-3, with 7 bases identical to TRBD1. The CDR3 length is 17 residues. Trimming removed 4 bases from V and 8 bases from J; junction bases left unmatched: 17. The germline CDR1 and CDR2 sequences are SEHNR and FQNEAQ (reference sequence). The CDR3 nucleotides are TGTGCCAGCAGCTCCGCAACCATCGACAGGGATCGGGACACCATATATTTT. This encodes CASSSATIDRDRDTIYF.

The gene calls are TRBV18 and TRBJ1-2; perhaps TRBD1 as D (5 bases). The germline V and J ends were trimmed by 2 bases and 0 bases, with 13 bases remaining between them. Germline V gene sequence: CDR1 KGHSH, CDR2 LQKENI. This CDR3 is built from 16 residues. CDR3 region: CASSPMRQDTNYGYTF. Here the CDR3 DNA reads TGTGCCAGCTCACCAATGCGGCAGGACACTAACTATGGCTACACCTTC.

The chain carries TRBV10-3 and TRBJ2-7; 7 nucleotides agree with TRBD1. V lost 6 bases, J lost 5 bases, and 7 bases stayed unmatched. The germline CDR1 and CDR2 sequences are ENHRY and SYGVKD. The length of the CDR3 is 13 residues. The CDR3 region is CAIRPGQPHEQYF. The CDR3 region has the DNA TGTGCCATCAGGCCGGGACAGCCCCACGAGCAGTACTTC.

This clone has just a few counts. V usage is TRBV5-1 and J usage is TRBJ1-1; D perhaps matches TRBD1 (6 bases). The CDR3 consists of 16 residues. Trimming took 0 bases from V and 2 from J, leaving 14 bases between them. Germline V gives CDR1 SGHRS, CDR2 YFSETQ. CDR3 coding DNA: TGCGCCAGCAGCTTGGCCGGGGGCGCGGTAAACACTGAAGCTTTCTTT. Translated: CASSLAGGAVNTEAFF.

This clone showed up just once. The CDR3 DNA is TGTGCCAGCTCACCGAATGCTAGCGGGAGCAATGAGCAGTTCTTC. Translating it yields CASSPNASGSNEQFF. The chain combines TRBV18 with TRBJ2-1, with 10 bases lining up with TRBD2. The CDR3 covers 15 residues. Germline CDR1 and CDR2: KGHSH and LQKENI. V lost 3 bases to trimming and J lost 6 bases; unmatched junction nucleotides: 5. The entire variable domain, with the rest obtained from reference TRBV18 and TRBJ2-1, is as follows: NAGVMQNPRHLVRRRGQEARLRCSPMKGHSHVYWYRQLPEEGLKFMVYLQKENIIDESGMPKERFSAEFPKEGPSILRIQQVVRGDSAAYFCASSPNASGSNEQFFGPGTRLTVL.